These 26 T cell receptor beta chains came from one sample sequenced in a study of blood T cell repertoires in COVID-19. Clones were sequenced by immunoSEQ multiplex PCR, and TCRdb holds only the in-frame ones, with some missing. The sample yields about 350,000 clones, around nine tenths seen once. The specimen sequenced was peripheral blood. These receptors were collected from a woman aged 18 to 35 who had recovered from COVID-19.

The rearrangement uses TRBV27 and TRBJ1-2, with D perhaps TRBD1 (5 bases). The CDR3 loop spans 12 amino acids. Germline CDR1 and CDR2: MNHEY and SMNVEV (reference sequence). Trimming took 5 bases from V and 8 from J, leaving 12 bases between them. This CDR3 is CASSPSGLGYTF. The DNA for the CDR3 is TGTGCCAGCAGTCCCTCAGGGCTCGGCTACACCTTC.

The CDR3 sequence: CASSLGQVPYEQYV. CDR3 DNA sequence: TGTGCCAGCAGCTTAGGGCAGGTCCCCTACGAGCAGTACGTC. This chain links TRBV7-9 with TRBJ2-7, with no clear D. The CDR3 spans 14 residues. The germline V gene encodes CDR1 SEHNR and CDR2 FQNEAQ (reference sequence). V was cut by 1 base and J by 2 bases, with 9 bases left in between.

V gene TRBV9 combines with J gene TRBJ2-1; 8 nucleotides line up with TRBD2. The germline V gene encodes CDR1 SGDLS and CDR2 YYNGEE. The CDR3 consists of 13 residues. V trimming: 3 bases; J trimming: 7 bases; junction bases outside the gene matches: 3. CDR3 sequence: CASSARLANEQFF. CDR3 DNA sequence: TGTGCCAGCAGCGCACGACTAGCGAATGAGCAGTTCTTC.

The chain links TRBV9 to TRBJ2-3, with 10 bases aligning to TRBD2. There are 15 residues in the CDR3. Losses at the gene ends were 5 bases for V and 2 bases for J; bases not matched to a gene: 5. The germline V gene has CDR1 SGDLS and CDR2 YYNGEE. CDR3 in DNA: TGTGCCAGCAGTGGGACTAGCGCGCTCACAGATACGCAGTATTTT. The encoded protein is CASSGTSALTDTQYF.

V gene TRBV19 combines with J gene TRBJ2-5; TRBD1 aligns across 9 bases. Trimming cost V 7 bases and J 1 base; bases outside gene matches: 25. The CDR3 loop spans 21 amino acids. The germline gives CDR1 LNHDA, CDR2 SQIVND (reference sequence). Here the CDR3 reads CASTPGTGSVSIGGGQETQYF. The CDR3 DNA reads TGTGCCAGTACACCCGGGACAGGGTCCGTCTCGATAGGGGGGGGCCAAGAGACCCAGTACTTC.

The chain is built from TRBV5-5 and TRBJ2-2, with TRBD2 identical over 7 bases. The V gene's germline CDR1 is SGHKS and CDR2 YYEKEE (reference sequence). V was clipped by 1 base and J by 0 bases; unmatched bases: 9. The CDR3 is 18 residues long. The CDR3 is CASSLLPSGPPNTGELFF. The CDR3 DNA sequence: TGTGCCAGCAGCTTGTTGCCTAGCGGCCCTCCGAACACCGGGGAGCTGTTTTTT.

The chain couples TRBV24-1 to TRBJ2-7, with no clear D. The germline gives CDR1 KGHDR, CDR2 SFDVKD. V was clipped by 7 bases and J by 7 bases, with 7 bases between them. CDR3 length equals 10 residues. CDR3 amino acids: CATSVREQYV. Written as DNA, the CDR3 is TGTGCCACCAGCGTCCGGGAGCAGTACGTC.

The chain employs TRBV6-5 and TRBJ2-7; a weak D match, TRBD1 (5 bases). CDR3 length equals 15 residues. V was shortened by 6 bases and J by 3 bases, with 18 bases between the two germline ends. In germline, CDR1 is MNHEY, CDR2 SVGAGI. CDR3 sequence reads: CASSTPDTHRYEQYV. The CDR3 DNA reads TGTGCCAGCAGCACCCCGGACACACATCGCTACGAGCAGTACGTC.

This clone was picked up one time. This rearrangement joins TRBV5-1 to TRBJ2-3; 8 bases are shared with TRBD2. The ends lost 4 bases at V and 2 bases at J; junction bases unmatched: 6. From germline, CDR1 is SGHRS and CDR2 YFSETQ. The CDR3 is 15 residues long. The CDR3 sequence is CASSPGLAPTDTQYF. CDR3 DNA sequence: TGCGCCAGCAGCCCCGGACTAGCTCCCACAGATACGCAGTATTTT. The whole variable domain, filled in from reference TRBV5-1 and TRBJ2-3, reads KAGVTQTPRYLIKTRGQQVTLSCSPISGHRSVSWYQQTPGQGLQFLFEYFSETQRNKGNFPGRFSGRQFSNSRSEMNVSTLELGDSALYLCASSPGLAPTDTQYFGPGTRLTVL.

The chain recombines TRBV5-8 with TRBJ2-1, with 11 bases lining up with TRBD2. The CDR3 extends over 15 amino acids. The ends lost 4 bases at V and 4 bases at J; junction bases unmatched: 4. The germline V gene encodes CDR1 SGHTS and CDR2 YDEGEE. The CDR3 region has the DNA TGTGCCAGCAGCCCGGGACTAGCGGTTTACAATGAGCAGTTCTTC. It yields the protein CASSPGLAVYNEQFF.

V and J are TRBV24-1 and TRBJ1-5; 7 positions match TRBD1. Germline trimming cut 6 bases from V and 8 bases from J; bases unmatched to any gene: 6. This CDR3 comprises 13 residues. Germline loops: CDR1 KGHDR, CDR2 SFDVKD. The CDR3 coding sequence is TGTGCCACCAGTACGACAGGGAGTGAGCCCCAGCATTTT. This codes for CATSTTGSEPQHF.

The J gene is TRBJ1-1, the V gene TRBV7-9, with D tentatively TRBD1 (6 bases). CDR1 is SEHNR and CDR2 is FQNEAQ in the germline V gene (reference sequence). This CDR3 is 15 amino acids long. Deletions cut 2 bases from V and 3 bases from J, with 13 bases between. The CDR3, as DNA: TGTGCCAGCAGCTTATATCTGGGGGCCGACACTGAAGCTTTCTTT. This translates into CASSLYLGADTEAFF.

This clone occurred once. This chain connects TRBV7-9 to TRBJ2-3; no reliable D call. This CDR3 is 17 amino acids long. Germline V gene lookup returns CDR1 SEHNR and CDR2 FQNEAQ (reference sequence). Trimming cost V 1 base and J 0 bases, with 14 bases left between them. Written as DNA, the CDR3 is TGTGCCAGCAGCTTAGTTGGCGGAATTACTAGCACAGATACGCAGTATTTT. Protein: CASSLVGGITSTDTQYF.

The V and J genes are TRBV6-5 and TRBJ1-6, with D possibly TRBD1 on 6 matching bases. Germline V gene lookup returns CDR1 MNHEY and CDR2 SVGAGI. The CDR3 has 11 residues. V lost 7 bases to trimming and J lost 10 bases, with 8 bases between them. The DNA for the CDR3 is TGTGCCAGCACCGGACAGTCACCCCTCCACTTT. This encodes CASTGQSPLHF.

A note on this clone: Different DNA sequences within this sample yield the same CDR3. The chain couples TRBV7-2 to TRBJ1-2, with a weak D call TRBD1 (5 bases). Trimming cost V 5 bases and J 0 bases, with 10 bases left between them. The CDR3 is made up of 14 amino acids. Germline lookup yields CDR1 SGHTA and CDR2 FQGNSA. CDR3: CASSPRTSNYGYTF. The DNA of the CDR3 is TGTGCCAGCAGCCCCCGGACATCTAACTATGGCTACACCTTC.

The J gene is TRBJ2-2, the V gene TRBV24-1; 10 bases match TRBD1. The ends lost 3 bases at V and 4 bases at J; junction bases unmatched: 10. There are 18 residues in the CDR3. CDR1 is KGHDR, CDR2 SFDVKD, per germline. CDR3 sequence: CATSDLRTGGKITGELFF. CDR3 DNA: TGTGCCACCAGTGATCTACGGACAGGGGGTAAAATCACCGGGGAGCTGTTTTTT.

The chain recombines TRBV7-8 with TRBJ2-1, with D maybe TRBD2 (6 bases). CDR1 and CDR2 (germline): SGHVS, FQNEAQ. The CDR3 is 15 residues long. V was trimmed by 1 base and J by 4 bases, leaving 11 bases between them. The CDR3 bases are TGTGCCAGCAGCTTAGGCCCCGGGACTTACAATGAGCAGTTCTTC. It encodes CASSLGPGTYNEQFF. Drawing the rest from reference TRBV7-8 and TRBJ2-1, the complete variable domain is GAGVSQSPRYKVAKRGQDVALRCDPISGHVSLFWYQQALGQGPEFLTYFQNEAQLDKSGLPSDRFFAERPEGSVSTLKIQRTQQEDSAVYLCASSLGPGTYNEQFFGPGTRLTVL.

The chain joins TRBV7-9 to TRBJ1-1; a weak D match, TRBD1 (5 bases). The CDR3 extends over 13 amino acids. Trimming removed 8 bases at V and 5 bases at J, with 15 bases between. Germline values: CDR1 SEHNR, CDR2 FQNEAQ (reference sequence). CDR3 sequence (DNA): TGTGCCAGCGACCTGCAGGGATCTACTGAAGCTTTCTTT. Translated, it gives CASDLQGSTEAFF.

The chain employs TRBV7-8 and TRBJ2-2; maybe TRBD2 (7 bases). The V and J ends lost 1 base and 4 bases respectively, with 16 bases between them. This CDR3 region has 17 residues. Germline V gives CDR1 SGHVS, CDR2 FQNEAQ. DNA of the CDR3: TGTGCCAGCAGCTTAGACCCGGCGGGGGCGAGCACCGGGGAGCTGTTTTTT. It encodes CASSLDPAGASTGELFF.

V usage is TRBV11-2 and J usage is TRBJ1-5, with TRBD1 matching over 10 bases. There are 14 residues in the CDR3. The J segment lost 6 bases and the V segment lost 5 bases, leaving 4 bases of the junction unmatched. CDR1 is SGHAT, CDR2 FQNNGV, per germline. The CDR3 nucleotides read TGTGCCAGCAGCGGGGGACAGGGGTTTCAGCCCCAGCATTTT. Amino acids: CASSGGQGFQPQHF.

V is TRBV6-2 or TRBV6-3 and J is TRBJ2-7; 9 bases line up with TRBD2. The CDR3 totals 14 residues. In germline, CDR1 is MNHEY, CDR2 SVGEGT. The junction had 6 bases not matched to a gene; V was cut back by 3 bases and J by 6 bases. CDR3 DNA sequence: TGTGCCAGCAGTTATGCCGCGGGAGGGACCGAGCAGTACGTC. Protein sequence: CASSYAAGGTEQYV.

The V call is TRBV6-5, the J call TRBJ1-1; tentatively, D is TRBD1 (6 bases). Trimming removed 5 bases from V and 11 bases from J, with 15 bases in between. Germline V gene sequence: CDR1 MNHEY, CDR2 SVGAGI. The CDR3 covers 12 residues. CDR3 loop: CASSNPTGRAFF. The CDR3 DNA is TGTGCCAGCAGTAACCCGACAGGTCGTGCTTTCTTT.

This chain connects TRBV27 to TRBJ2-3; 10 positions match TRBD2. Trimming removed 2 bases from V and 0 bases from J; junction bases left unmatched: 5. The CDR3 is 17 amino acids. Germline CDR1 is MNHEY and CDR2 is SMNVEV (reference sequence). The CDR3 loop is CASSLRGLAVSTDTQYF. The CDR3 coding sequence is TGTGCCAGCAGTTTAAGAGGACTAGCGGTTAGCACAGATACGCAGTATTTT.

This clone occurred once. The V call is TRBV6-5, the J call TRBJ1-1; the D gene is possibly TRBD1 (5 bases). The germline V gene has CDR1 MNHEY and CDR2 SVGAGI. Trimming left V 7 bases short and J 0 bases short, with 15 bases between. This CDR3 has 15 amino acids. The CDR3 loop reads CASTKTRVMNTEAFF. CDR3 DNA: TGTGCCAGCACTAAAACCAGGGTCATGAACACTGAAGCTTTCTTT.

V is TRBV9 and J is TRBJ1-2, with D uncertain. The ends were cut back, 7 bases at V and 6 bases at J, with 19 bases in the middle. CDR1 and CDR2 (germline): SGDLS, YYNGEE. The CDR3 covers 14 residues. The CDR3 coding sequence is TGTGCCAGCGGAGTGAGGGCGCTGATACATGGCTACACCTTC. Translated, it gives CASGVRALIHGYTF. Supplemented by reference TRBV9 and TRBJ1-2, the full variable domain reads DSGVTQTPKHLITATGQRVTLRCSPRSGDLSVYWYQQSLDQGLQFLIQYYNGEERAKGNILERFSAQQFPDLHSELNLSSLELGDSALYFCASGVRALIHGYTFGSGTRLTVV.

The rearrangement uses TRBV5-8 and TRBJ2-7; the match to TRBD2 covers 9 bases. The CDR3 spans 17 residues. V trimming: 4 bases; J trimming: 6 bases; junction bases outside the gene matches: 17. Germline loops: CDR1 SGHTS, CDR2 YDEGEE. The CDR3 DNA reads TGTGCCAGCAGCGCCTTTATAGCGGGAGCCTCACCCCGCGAGCAGTACGTC. Encoded protein: CASSAFIAGASPREQYV.